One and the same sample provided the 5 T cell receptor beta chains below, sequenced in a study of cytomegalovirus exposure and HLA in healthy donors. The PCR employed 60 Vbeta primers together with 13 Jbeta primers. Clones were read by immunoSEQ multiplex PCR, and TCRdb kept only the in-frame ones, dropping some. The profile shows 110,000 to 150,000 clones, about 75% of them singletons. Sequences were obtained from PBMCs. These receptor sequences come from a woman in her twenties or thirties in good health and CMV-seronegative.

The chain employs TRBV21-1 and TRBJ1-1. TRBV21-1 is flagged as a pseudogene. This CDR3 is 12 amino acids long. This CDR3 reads CASERRRTEAFF. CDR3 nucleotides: TGTGCCAGCGAGAGGAGGCGAACTGAAGCTTTCTTT.

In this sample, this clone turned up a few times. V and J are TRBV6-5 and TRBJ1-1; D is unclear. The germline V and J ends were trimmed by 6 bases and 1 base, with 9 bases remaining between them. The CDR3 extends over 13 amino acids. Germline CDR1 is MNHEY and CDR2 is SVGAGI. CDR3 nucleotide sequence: TGTGCCAGCAGAGCGGGGAGGAACACTGAAGCTTTCTTT. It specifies CASRAGRNTEAFF.

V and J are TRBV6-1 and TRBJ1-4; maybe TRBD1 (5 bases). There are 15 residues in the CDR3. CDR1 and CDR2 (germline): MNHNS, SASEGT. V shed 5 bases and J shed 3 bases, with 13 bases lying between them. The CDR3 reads CASSLRQLANEKLFF. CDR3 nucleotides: TGTGCCAGCAGTTTACGACAGTTAGCTAATGAAAAACTGTTTTTT.

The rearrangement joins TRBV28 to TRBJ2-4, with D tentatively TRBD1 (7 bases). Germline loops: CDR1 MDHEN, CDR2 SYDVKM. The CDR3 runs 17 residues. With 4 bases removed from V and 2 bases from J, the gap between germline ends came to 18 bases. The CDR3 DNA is TGTGCCAGCAGTTCAACCCCCGCAGGGGGGACCAAAAACATTCAGTACTTC. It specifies CASSSTPAGGTKNIQYF.

CDR3 sequence (DNA): TGCGCCAGCAGCCAAGACCCAAACGGACAGACCTACTATGGCTACACCTTC. Translated, it gives CASSQDPNGQTYYGYTF. The V gene is TRBV4-1, the J gene TRBJ1-2; possible D gene TRBD1, 6 bases. The CDR3 loop spans 17 amino acids. Trimming shortened V by 0 bases and J by 3 bases, and 17 bases separated the two germline ends. Per the germline V gene, CDR1 is MGHRA and CDR2 is YSYEKL.